The 30 T cell receptor beta chains below all came from one sample that was sequenced in a study of T cells in Graves' hyperthyroidism and ophthalmopathy. What was amplified from RNA transcripts were TCR beta CDR3 regions. A first-round RT-PCR of the TCR CDR3 used the HTBI primer set. TCRdb ran MiXCR on the multiplex PCR reads and lists one entry per CDR3 protein. The top ten clones hold around 8% of a sample with around 580,000 distinct CDR3 sequences, about 45% of them seen once. The sample consisted of peripheral blood or thyroid tissue (not recorded which). The receptors derive from a young woman with Graves' hyperthyroidism.

This clonotype appeared many times. The genes are TRBV10-3 and TRBJ2-7, with 7 bases identical to TRBD1. The V and J ends lost 3 bases and 4 bases, in that order; junction bases with no gene match: 0. This CDR3 has 12 amino acids. Germline lookup yields CDR1 ENHRY and CDR2 SYGVKD. The CDR3 region is CAISDRGYEQYF. The CDR3 region has the DNA TGTGCCATCAGTGACAGGGGGTACGAGCAGTACTTC.

This clonotype was observed at least ten times. The rearrangement links TRBV20-1 to TRBJ1-4; 9 bases align to TRBD1. Germline V gives CDR1 DFQATT, CDR2 SNEGSKA (reference sequence). This CDR3 region has 13 residues. Unmatched junction bases numbered 6, after V lost 5 bases and J lost 8 bases. CDR3 nucleotides: TGCAGTGCTCTTGACAGGGGGTCCGAAAAACTGTTTTTT. It codes for CSALDRGSEKLFF.

This chain connects TRBV12-3 or TRBV12-4 to TRBJ2-7; 7 nucleotides align to TRBD2. This CDR3 region has 15 residues. Germline trimming cut 7 bases from V and 2 bases from J; bases unmatched to any gene: 11. This CDR3 reads CASTQGGSGTYEQYF. The CDR3 DNA follows: TGTGCCAGCACCCAGGGAGGGAGTGGGACCTACGAGCAGTACTTC.

The sample holds a few counts of this clonotype. The chain is built from TRBV24-1 and TRBJ2-2; D is possibly TRBD2 (5 bases). CDR1 is KGHDR, CDR2 SFDVKD, per germline. The CDR3 has 14 amino acids. Trimming cost V 8 bases and J 2 bases, with 11 bases left between them. The CDR3 sequence: CATTPEENTGELFF. CDR3 DNA: TGTGCCACCACCCCGGAGGAAAACACCGGGGAGCTGTTTTTT.

This clonotype has more than one count but fewer than ten. A much larger clone is a single base away; this may be a read error. The chain joins TRBV9 to TRBJ1-5; 8 bases match TRBD1. V shed 5 bases, J shed 7 bases, and the junction held 5 bases outside the gene matches. This CDR3 has 13 amino acids. Germline assignment: CDR1 SGDLS and CDR2 YYNGEE. The DNA of the CDR3 is TGTGCCAGCAGTTTGACAGGGGTCCAGCCCCAGCATTTT. It translates to CASSLTGVQPQHF.

This clonotype was seen at least ten times. This chain links TRBV6-5 with TRBJ1-1; D is unclear. This CDR3 is 13 amino acids long. The germline gives CDR1 MNHEY, CDR2 SVGAGI. Trimming removed 6 bases from V and 1 base from J, with 9 bases in between. CDR3 bases: TGTGCCAGCAGCATACGACAGAACACTGAAGCTTTCTTT. It translates to CASSIRQNTEAFF.

This clonotype was observed many times. This chain links TRBV29-1 with TRBJ2-7; D is perhaps TRBD1 or TRBD2 (5 bases each). Germline V gene data show CDR1 as SQVTM and CDR2 as ANQGSEA. The ends were cut back, 1 base at V and 6 bases at J, with 16 bases in the middle. The CDR3 is 14 amino acids. The CDR3 region is CSVEAGGVGPEQYF. As DNA, the CDR3 is TGCAGCGTTGAAGCTGGGGGAGTTGGTCCCGAGCAGTACTTC.

The table lists this clonotype with many counts. The V gene is TRBV7-3, the J gene TRBJ2-7; 13 positions agree with TRBD2. The V and J ends lost 5 bases and 2 bases, in that order; junction bases with no gene match: 3. CDR3 length equals 15 residues. CDR1 and CDR2 from the germline V gene are SGHTA and FQGTGA. The CDR3 region is CASSPGTSGTYEQYF. The DNA for the CDR3 is TGTGCCAGCAGCCCCGGGACTAGCGGGACCTACGAGCAGTACTTC.

This clonotype occurred many times. The chain combines TRBV10-3 with TRBJ2-7; perhaps TRBD2 as D (5 bases). The CDR3 is made up of 12 amino acids. CDR1 is ENHRY, CDR2 SYGVKD, per germline. The V gene lost 4 bases and the J gene lost 7 bases, with 11 bases spanning the gap. CDR3 DNA sequence: TGTGCCATCAGTGGTCCCGGGGAGGAGCAGTACTTC. Encoded protein: CAISGPGEEQYF.

This clonotype was detected many times. For the CDR3, the DNA is TGTGCCAGCAGTGTCTCCGGACAGGTCTATGGCTACACCTTC. This codes for CASSVSGQVYGYTF. The chain couples TRBV6-6 to TRBJ1-2, with TRBD1 matching over 7 bases. Per germline, CDR1 MNHNY and CDR2 SVGAGI (reference sequence). J gave up 4 bases and V 5 bases, and 7 bases lay outside the gene matches. This CDR3 contains 14 residues.

The genes are TRBV24-1 and TRBJ2-5; 11 positions agree with TRBD2. The V gene's germline CDR1 is KGHDR and CDR2 SFDVKD. The CDR3 consists of 16 residues. Trimming cost V 8 bases and J 5 bases; bases outside gene matches: 12. The CDR3: CATKPGTSGSRETQYF. The CDR3, as DNA: TGTGCCACCAAGCCCGGGACTAGCGGAAGCAGGGAGACCCAGTACTTC.

V gene TRBV11-1 combines with J gene TRBJ2-7; D possibly corresponds to TRBD2 (5 bases). The CDR3 totals 13 residues. The V gene lost 5 bases and the J gene lost 3 bases, with 11 bases spanning the gap. The V gene's germline CDR1 is SGHAT and CDR2 FQDESV (reference sequence). The DNA for the CDR3 is TGTGCCAGCAGCCTTAGGGCGGGCTACGAGCAGTACTTC. Protein: CASSLRAGYEQYF.

This clonotype was seen many times. Relative to the germline gene, one junction end is altered; a read error may explain this. The CDR3 sequence is CASSLGNSGYTF. As DNA, the CDR3 is TGTGCCAGCAGCTTAGGTAACTCTGGCTACACCTTC. This chain uses TRBV5-6 with TRBJ1-2; D is undetermined. Germline loops: CDR1 SGHDT, CDR2 YYEEEE. The CDR3 sequence is 12 residues long.

This clonotype was counted many times. The genes are TRBV5-1 and TRBJ1-1; a possible D gene is TRBD1 (5 bases). Germline-derived CDR1 and CDR2 are SGHRS and YFSETQ. Trimming pared 4 bases from V and 0 bases from J, leaving 10 bases between. This CDR3 has 14 amino acids. The CDR3 nucleotides are TGCGCCAGCAGCCGGGACCAGATGAACACTGAAGCTTTCTTT. It codes for CASSRDQMNTEAFF.

The chain recombines TRBV19 with TRBJ2-3; TRBD1 matches 7 bases. This CDR3 contains 13 residues. The J segment lost 8 bases and the V segment lost 6 bases, leaving 8 bases of the junction unmatched. Germline V CDR1 and CDR2: LNHDA, SQIVND (reference sequence). The CDR3 DNA is TGTGCCAGTAGCGTCAGGGGGTCCGGTACGCAGTATTTT. Translated, it gives CASSVRGSGTQYF.

For this clonotype: A much larger clone lies one base from this, so it may be a read error. The chain joins TRBV29-1 to TRBJ2-7, with unresolved D. The CDR3 runs to 14 residues. Germline CDR1 and CDR2: SQVTM and ANQGSEA. In DNA, the CDR3 is TGCAGCGTCGTCCTGGCCCTCTCCCCGTACGAGCAGCACTTC. Translation: CSVVLALSPYEQHF.

On this clonotype: A much bigger clone sits one base away, suggesting this may be a read error. The rearrangement joins TRBV2 to TRBJ1-1, with 10 bases matching TRBD1. CDR3 length equals 16 residues. Looked up from germline, CDR1 is SNHLY and CDR2 is FYNNEI. The trim removed 1 base at V and 4 bases at J, leaving 6 bases unmatched. The CDR3 nucleotides are TGTGCCAGCAGTGAAGTAAGACAGGGGGCGGCCACTGAAGCTTTCTTT. This codes for CASSEVRQGAATEAFF.

This chain uses TRBV10-3 with TRBJ2-7; tentative D call: TRBD2 (6 bases). Germline-derived CDR1 and CDR2 are ENHRY and SYGVKD. The CDR3 sequence is 14 residues long. Trimming pared 7 bases from V and 7 bases from J, leaving 20 bases between. The CDR3 is CAIKSGTGHNEQYF. Written as DNA, the CDR3 is TGTGCCATCAAGTCCGGGACTGGCCACAATGAGCAGTACTTC.

Concerning this clonotype: One end of the junction does not line up with germline, which may come from a read error. The V and J genes are TRBV7-2 and TRBJ1-3, with D unclear. The V gene's germline CDR1 is SGHTA and CDR2 FQGNSA. This CDR3 has 10 amino acids. CDR3 protein: CASSFFNEAF. The CDR3 DNA reads as TGTGCCAGCAGCTTCTTTAACGAGGCTTTT.

The sample holds many counts of this clonotype. The chain has TRBV20-1 and TRBJ2-5, with a possible D match to TRBD2 (6 bases). Germline CDR1 DFQATT, CDR2 SNEGSKA (reference sequence). The CDR3 is made up of 14 amino acids. V was clipped by 4 bases and J by 5 bases, with 17 bases between them. CDR3 in DNA: TGCAGTGCTAATAGCGGCCTAGTGGGGGAGACCCAGTACTTC. Its protein product is CSANSGLVGETQYF.

Remarks on this clonotype: One end of the junction is discordant with germline, which a read error may explain. CDR3 sequence (DNA): TGTACCAGCAGCCAGGACAGGGGTAACCCCTATGGTTACACCTTC. This codes for CTSSQDRGNPYGYTF. The genes are TRBV14 and TRBJ1-2, with 9 bases identical to TRBD1. Per germline, CDR1 SGHDN and CDR2 FVKESK. CDR3 size: 15 residues.

The chain is built from TRBV10-3 and TRBJ2-5; no clear D. The V end lost 3 bases, the J end lost 1 base, and 6 bases lay between the germline ends. CDR3 length: 13 residues. Germline V gene lookup returns CDR1 ENHRY and CDR2 SYGVKD. Written as DNA, the CDR3 is TGTGCCATCAGTGACGGAAGCCAAGAGACCCAGTACTTC. Its translation is CAISDGSQETQYF.

V gene TRBV7-3 combines with J gene TRBJ2-1; D gene uncertain. The CDR3 extends over 16 amino acids. Trimming shortened V by 5 bases and J by 0 bases, and 14 bases separated the two germline ends. CDR1 and CDR2 (germline): SGHTA, FQGTGA. CDR3 amino acids: CASSARTRSSYNEQFF. The CDR3 DNA reads as TGTGCCAGCAGCGCGCGGACGCGGAGCTCCTACAATGAGCAGTTCTTC.

This clonotype was counted a few times. The chain joins TRBV7-8 to TRBJ2-3; D uncertain. Trimming took 1 base from V and 2 from J, leaving 13 bases between them. CDR3 length equals 16 residues. The germline CDR1 and CDR2 sequences are SGHVS and FQNEAQ. CDR3 region: CASSLGRLQLTDTQYF. CDR3 sequence (DNA): TGTGCCAGCAGCTTAGGCAGGCTCCAACTCACAGATACGCAGTATTTT. The variable domain in full, with the rest retrieved from reference TRBV7-8 and TRBJ2-3, is GAGVSQSPRYKVAKRGQDVALRCDPISGHVSLFWYQQALGQGPEFLTYFQNEAQLDKSGLPSDRFFAERPEGSVSTLKIQRTQQEDSAVYLCASSLGRLQLTDTQYFGPGTRLTVL.

In this sample, this clonotype turned up a few times. The gene calls are TRBV11-2 and TRBJ2-3; 11 bases are shared with TRBD2. Germline V gene lookup returns CDR1 SGHAT and CDR2 FQNNGV. The junction had 8 bases not matched to a gene; V was cut back by 4 bases and J by 8 bases. The CDR3 runs to 15 residues. The CDR3 sequence: CASSSPLTSGSTQYF. CDR3 bases: TGTGCCAGCAGCTCGCCACTAACTAGCGGGAGTACGCAGTATTTT.

Ten or more counts support this clonotype. This chain joins TRBV3-1 and TRBJ2-7, with D tentatively TRBD1 (6 bases). The germline V and J ends were trimmed by 4 bases and 4 bases, with 17 bases remaining between them. This CDR3 has 15 amino acids. CDR1 and CDR2 from the germline V gene are LGHDT and YNNKEL (reference sequence). The CDR3: CASSRRQAEEYEQYF. The CDR3, as DNA: TGTGCCAGCAGCCGCAGACAGGCAGAAGAGTACGAGCAGTACTTC.

This clonotype was seen repeatedly, ten times or more. The chain carries TRBV13 and TRBJ2-7; 8 bases match TRBD1. Germline V gene lookup returns CDR1 PRHDT and CDR2 FYEKMQ (reference sequence). This CDR3 spans 16 amino acids. V lost 3 bases and J lost 6; bases outside the gene matches: 13. As DNA, the CDR3 is TGTGCCAGCAGCTTCCCGACCGGGACAGGCTTTTTCGAGCAGTACTTC. Protein sequence: CASSFPTGTGFFEQYF.

A single count supports this clonotype. This sequence joins TRBV5-5 and TRBJ1-2; TRBD1 is a possible D gene (5 bases). Germline V gives CDR1 SGHKS, CDR2 YYEKEE (reference sequence). V was cut by 10 bases and J by 4 bases, with 17 bases left in between. The CDR3 sequence is 13 residues long. CDR3 amino acids: CACNPDITYGYTF. CDR3 in DNA: TGTGCCTGCAATCCGGACATAACCTATGGCTACACCTTC.

As for this clonotype: One junction end disagrees with the germline gene, perhaps due to a read error. The chain carries TRBV6-1 and TRBJ1-6; no definite D call. CDR1 is MNHNS and CDR2 is SASEGT in the germline V gene. The CDR3 is 14 amino acids. CDR3 coding DNA: TGTGCCATCAGTGAAGCTAGCATGGGCTCACCCCTCCACTTT. It yields the protein CAISEASMGSPLHF.

The CDR3 protein is CASSPSSGNTGELFF. CDR3 bases: TGTGCCAGCTCACCGTCCAGCGGGAACACCGGGGAGCTGTTTTTT. V gene TRBV18 combines with J gene TRBJ2-2, with a weak D call TRBD2 (5 bases). The CDR3 consists of 15 residues. The V gene's germline CDR1 is KGHSH and CDR2 LQKENI. V was shortened by 3 bases and J by 1 base, with 9 bases between the two germline ends.